The 21 T cell receptor beta chains below were found in one sample sequenced in a study of CD8+CD57+ T cells in acquired aplastic anemia. Genomic DNA acted as the template from which TCR beta VDJ combination and CDR3 sequence profiling were carried out. TCRdb used MiXCR to reprocess the reads, holding one entry per CDR3 protein. The data show 150,000 or so distinct CDR3 sequences, around 60% seen once. The sequenced material came from sorted CD4+, CD8+, or CD8+CD57+ T cells (not recorded which) from PBMCs. These TCRs come from a human donor in good health.

Comment on this clonotype: A read error may explain this, as a much larger clone is one base away. The chain recombines TRBV7-8 with TRBJ2-7; possibly TRBD2 for D (6 bases). The CDR3 spans 14 residues. Germline lookup yields CDR1 SGHVS and CDR2 FQNEAQ. The CDR3 region has the DNA TGTGCCAGCAGCCAGGGTAGCGGTGCCTACGAGCAGTGCTTC. Translating it yields CASSQGSGAYEQCF.

J is TRBJ2-6 and V is TRBV7-3; perhaps TRBD1 as D (5 bases). The CDR3 length is 17 residues. V was trimmed by 2 bases and J by 0 bases, leaving 11 bases between them. CDR1 and CDR2 (germline): SGHTA, FQGTGA. CDR3 DNA sequence: TGTGCCAGCAGCTTAGGGGCTCGGGCCTCTGGGGCCAACGTCCTGACTTTC. Translated: CASSLGARASGANVLTF.

CDR3 nucleotide sequence: TGTGCCAGCAGCGCGGTCTCCTACAATGAGCAGTTCTTC. Translated, it gives CASSAVSYNEQFF. The V gene is TRBV9, the J gene TRBJ2-1; no reliable D call. The CDR3 consists of 13 residues. The germline V gene encodes CDR1 SGDLS and CDR2 YYNGEE. Trimming left V 3 bases short and J 0 bases short, with 4 bases between.

The CDR3 protein is CATSRTSGGIYEQYF. The DNA for the CDR3 is TGTGCCACCAGCAGGACCTCGGGTGGAATCTACGAGCAGTACTTC. V usage is TRBV15 and J usage is TRBJ2-7, with D hard to call. The V gene lost 3 bases and the J gene lost 3 bases, with 15 bases spanning the gap. This CDR3 contains 15 residues. In germline, CDR1 is LNHNV, CDR2 YYDKDF (reference sequence).

This clonotype has a count of ten or more. The genes are TRBV2 and TRBJ2-5, with 10 bases matching TRBD1. CDR3 size: 13 residues. The V gene end was trimmed by 11 bases and the J gene end by 1 base; junction bases not matched to a gene: 4. The germline gives CDR1 SNHLY, CDR2 FYNNEI. The CDR3 DNA reads as TGTGCCGGAAGGACAGGGGGCCAAGAGACCCAGTACTTC. It encodes CAGRTGGQETQYF. The full variable domain, with the rest looked up from reference TRBV2 and TRBJ2-5, is EPEVTQTPSHQVTQMGQEVILRCVPISNHLYFYWYRQILGQKVEFLVSFYNNEISEKSEIFDDQFSVERPDGSNFTLKIRSTKLEDSAMYFCAGRTGGQETQYFGPGTRLLVL.

The chain employs TRBV5-8 and TRBJ2-7; D perhaps matches TRBD2 (6 bases). CDR1 and CDR2 from the germline V gene are SGHTS and YDEGEE. Trimming stripped 0 bases from V and 2 bases from J, with 12 bases between. This CDR3 comprises 15 residues. The CDR3, as DNA: TGTGCCAGCAGCTTGGACGGGGGTCCCCCCTACGAGCAGTACTTC. This sequence encodes CASSLDGGPPYEQYF.

As regards this clonotype: At one boundary the junction diverges from the germline segment, which might be a read error. The chain combines TRBV7-9 with TRBJ1-1, with no clear D. CDR1 and CDR2 from the germline V gene are SEHNR and FQNEAQ (reference sequence). The CDR3 runs to 16 residues. CDR3 protein: CASSLDNRTWNTEAFF. As DNA, the CDR3 is TGCGCCAGCAGCTTGGATAACCGGACGTGGAACACTGAAGCTTTCTTT. The complete variable domain, with remaining parts taken from reference TRBV7-9 and TRBJ1-1, reads DTGVSQNPRHKITKRGQNVTFRCDPISEHNRLYWYRQTLGQGPEFLTYFQNEAQLEKSRLLSDRFSAERPKGSFSTLEIQRTEQGDSAMYLCASSLDNRTWNTEAFFGQGTRLTVV.

This clonotype was observed many times. This sequence joins TRBV6-5 and TRBJ2-5, with 10 nucleotides matching TRBD2. V lost 3 bases to trimming and J lost 5 bases; unmatched junction nucleotides: 9. The germline CDR1 and CDR2 sequences are MNHEY and SVGAGI. This CDR3 region has 16 residues. In DNA, the CDR3 is TGTGCCAGCAGTTATACGGGAGCGGGGGGGAGGGAGACCCAGTACTTC. Translation gives CASSYTGAGGRETQYF.

CDR3 residues: CASSLLRQGTEAFF. DNA of the CDR3: TGCGCCAGCAGCTTGCTCAGGCAGGGCACTGAAGCTTTCTTT. This sequence joins TRBV5-1 and TRBJ1-1; D may be TRBD1 (5 bases). The length of the CDR3 is 14 residues. V was pared by 1 base and J by 4 bases, with 11 bases between. Looked up from germline, CDR1 is SGHRS and CDR2 is YFSETQ.

This clonotype was recorded at least ten times. The genes are TRBV9 and TRBJ2-7; TRBD1 is a possible D gene (5 bases). The germline V gene encodes CDR1 SGDLS and CDR2 YYNGEE. The CDR3 has 15 residues. With 2 bases removed from V and 0 bases from J, the gap between germline ends came to 12 bases. CDR3 coding DNA: TGTGCCAGCAGCGTGGCGATGGGGCCCTCCTACGAGCAGTACTTC. Translated, it gives CASSVAMGPSYEQYF.

The chain is built from TRBV20-1 and TRBJ2-7; TRBD2 aligns across 7 bases. The length of the CDR3 is 14 residues. Germline trimming cut 5 bases from V and 0 bases from J; bases unmatched to any gene: 7. CDR1 and CDR2 (germline): DFQATT, SNEGSKA (reference sequence). The CDR3 coding sequence is TGCAGTGCTCAAGGACTAGTCCACTCCTACGAGCAGTACTTC. This sequence encodes CSAQGLVHSYEQYF.

At least ten counts were recorded for this clonotype. V and J are TRBV5-8 and TRBJ2-5; 13 positions match TRBD2. With 4 bases clipped from V and 5 bases from J, the junction kept 8 bases outside the gene matches. CDR3 length: 16 amino acids. Germline V gene data show CDR1 as SGHTS and CDR2 as YDEGEE. The DNA of the CDR3 is TGTGCCAGCAGCCCGGGACTAGCGGGATCGAGGGAGACCCAGTACTTC. Translated, it gives CASSPGLAGSRETQYF.

The CDR3 loop reads CSARWTGLEAFF. The CDR3 DNA follows: TGCAGTGCTAGATGGACAGGGTTGGAAGCTTTCTTT. This chain uses TRBV20-1 with TRBJ1-1, with TRBD1 matching over 8 bases. This CDR3 region has 12 residues. Germline V gives CDR1 DFQATT, CDR2 SNEGSKA (reference sequence). V lost 2 bases and J lost 8; bases outside the gene matches: 4.

The chain joins TRBV2 to TRBJ2-3, with TRBD1 as a possible D gene (6 bases). Germline assignment: CDR1 SNHLY and CDR2 FYNNEI. There are 15 residues in the CDR3. Trimming cost V 3 bases and J 5 bases, with 15 bases left between them. The CDR3 bases are TGTGCCAGCAGTGACACAGGGTCGTATGGAGATACGCAGTATTTT. This sequence encodes CASSDTGSYGDTQYF.

The chain employs TRBV9 and TRBJ2-5; 7 bases match TRBD1. CDR3 length: 15 amino acids. Germline V gene lookup returns CDR1 SGDLS and CDR2 YYNGEE. J lost 5 bases, V lost 4 bases, and 11 bases had no gene match. Written as DNA, the CDR3 is TGTGCCAGCAGCTTAGGGGTAGGGGGCTTGGAGACCCAGTACTTC. This codes for CASSLGVGGLETQYF.

This chain uses TRBV29-1 with TRBJ2-3; D not certain. Deletions cut 7 bases from V and 2 bases from J, with 13 bases between. Germline V lookup: CDR1 SQVTM, CDR2 ANQGSEA. CDR3 length: 13 amino acids. CDR3 DNA: TGCAGCGCCCGGACGCCATACACAGATACGCAGTATTTT. Translated, it gives CSARTPYTDTQYF.

There are a few counts of this clonotype. This sequence joins TRBV6-1 and TRBJ2-1; D tentatively reads TRBD1 or TRBD2 (5 bases each). The CDR3 runs to 16 residues. Germline CDR1 is MNHNS and CDR2 is SASEGT. Trimming removed 2 bases at V and 4 bases at J, with 15 bases between. The CDR3 loop is CASSELGDPQYNEQFF. CDR3 bases: TGTGCCAGCAGTGAACTCGGGGACCCACAATACAATGAGCAGTTCTTC.

The chain's CDR3 is CASSSTSKSSYEQYF. DNA for the CDR3: TGTGCCAGCAGCTCAACTAGCAAGAGCTCCTACGAGCAGTACTTC. The chain carries TRBV7-9 and TRBJ2-7; possibly TRBD2 for D (6 bases). Trimming pared 4 bases from V and 0 bases from J, leaving 13 bases between. The CDR3 extends over 15 amino acids. Per the germline V gene, CDR1 is SEHNR and CDR2 is FQNEAQ (reference sequence).

Ten or more counts support this clonotype. The chain is built from TRBV7-6 and TRBJ2-7, with TRBD2 identical over 14 bases. With V trimmed by 5 bases and J by 5 bases, 5 bases remained unmatched. CDR1 and CDR2 from the germline V gene are SGHVS and FNYEAQ. This CDR3 contains 15 residues. The CDR3 here is CASSEGLAGVNEQYF. In DNA form, the CDR3 reads TGTGCCAGCAGCGAGGGACTAGCGGGAGTCAACGAGCAGTACTTC. Variable domain in full (rest from reference TRBV7-6 and TRBJ2-7): GAGVSQSPRYKVTKRGQDVALRCDPISGHVSLYWYRQALGQGPEFLTYFNYEAQQDKSGLPNDRFSAERPEGSISTLTIQRTEQRDSAMYRCASSEGLAGVNEQYFGPGTRLTVT.

This clonotype occurred once. This chain connects TRBV20-1 to TRBJ2-7, with unresolved D. The CDR3 spans 11 residues. With 7 bases removed from V and 2 bases from J, the gap between germline ends came to 9 bases. CDR1 is DFQATT, CDR2 SNEGSKA, per germline (reference sequence). CDR3 in amino acids: CSVSQTYEQYF. Written as DNA, the CDR3 is TGCAGTGTTTCACAAACCTACGAGCAGTACTTC.

The sample holds one count of this clonotype. V gene TRBV9 combines with J gene TRBJ2-5, with D possibly TRBD1 on 5 matching bases. The CDR3 runs 15 residues. V was pared by 4 bases and J by 2 bases, with 15 bases between. Germline CDR1 and CDR2: SGDLS and YYNGEE. The CDR3 loop is CASSPGGAEQETQYF. The CDR3 bases are TGTGCCAGCAGCCCCGGTGGGGCGGAGCAAGAGACCCAGTACTTC.